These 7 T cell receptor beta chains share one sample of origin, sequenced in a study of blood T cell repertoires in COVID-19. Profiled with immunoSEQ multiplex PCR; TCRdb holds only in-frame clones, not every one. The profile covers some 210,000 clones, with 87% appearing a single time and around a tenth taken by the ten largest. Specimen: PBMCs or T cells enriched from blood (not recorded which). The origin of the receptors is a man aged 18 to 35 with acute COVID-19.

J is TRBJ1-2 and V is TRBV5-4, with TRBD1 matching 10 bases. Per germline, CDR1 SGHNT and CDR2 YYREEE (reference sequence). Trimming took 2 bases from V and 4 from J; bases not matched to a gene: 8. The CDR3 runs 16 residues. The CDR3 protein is CASSFMTGGSSYGYTF. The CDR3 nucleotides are TGTGCCAGCAGCTTCATGACAGGGGGCAGTAGCTATGGCTACACCTTC.

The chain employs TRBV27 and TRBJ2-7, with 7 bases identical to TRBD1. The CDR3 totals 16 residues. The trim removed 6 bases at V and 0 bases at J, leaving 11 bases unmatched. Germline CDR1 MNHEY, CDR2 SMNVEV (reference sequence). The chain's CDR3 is CASSRQGTVASYEQYF. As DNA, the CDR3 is TGTGCCAGCAGCCGCCAGGGGACAGTCGCCTCCTACGAGCAGTACTTC.

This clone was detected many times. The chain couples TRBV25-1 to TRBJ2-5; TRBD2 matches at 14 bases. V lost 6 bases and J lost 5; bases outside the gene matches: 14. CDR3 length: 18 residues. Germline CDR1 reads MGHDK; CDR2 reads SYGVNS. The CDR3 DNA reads TGTGCCAGCAGCGATTCCGGGACTAGCGGGAGTAGCGCGGAGACCCAGTACTTC. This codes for CASSDSGTSGSSAETQYF.

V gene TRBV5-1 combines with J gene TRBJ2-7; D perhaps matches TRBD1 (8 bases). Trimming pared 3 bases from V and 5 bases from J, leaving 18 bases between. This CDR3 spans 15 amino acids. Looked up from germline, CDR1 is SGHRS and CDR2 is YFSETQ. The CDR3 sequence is CASSSQQGGSDEQYF. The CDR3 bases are TGCGCCAGCAGCTCTCAACAGGGGGGGAGCGACGAGCAGTACTTC.

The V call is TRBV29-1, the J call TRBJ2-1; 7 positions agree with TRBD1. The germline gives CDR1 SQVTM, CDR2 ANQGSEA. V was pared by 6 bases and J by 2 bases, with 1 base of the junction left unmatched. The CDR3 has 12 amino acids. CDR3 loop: CSVGTAYNEQFF. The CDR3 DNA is TGCAGCGTAGGGACAGCCTACAATGAGCAGTTCTTC.

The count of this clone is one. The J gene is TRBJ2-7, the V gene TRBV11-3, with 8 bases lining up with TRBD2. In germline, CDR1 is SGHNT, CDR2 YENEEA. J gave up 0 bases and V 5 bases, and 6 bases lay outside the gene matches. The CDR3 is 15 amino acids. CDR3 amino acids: CASSVSGTSSYEQYF. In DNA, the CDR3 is TGTGCCAGCAGCGTCTCCGGGACTAGCTCCTACGAGCAGTACTTC. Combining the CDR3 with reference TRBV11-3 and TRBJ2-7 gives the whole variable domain EAGVVQSPRYKIIEKKQPVAFWCNPISGHNTLYWYLQNLGQGPELLIRYENEEAVDDSQLPKDRFSAERLKGVDSTLKIQPAELGDSAVYLCASSVSGTSSYEQYFGPGTRLTVT.

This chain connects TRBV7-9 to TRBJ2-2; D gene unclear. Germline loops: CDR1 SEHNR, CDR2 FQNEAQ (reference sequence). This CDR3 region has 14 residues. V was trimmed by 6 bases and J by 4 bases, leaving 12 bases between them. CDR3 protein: CASRLLRGTGELFF. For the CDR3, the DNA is TGTGCCAGCAGACTTCTCCGTGGCACCGGGGAGCTGTTTTTT.